This TCR beta chain was documented in a study of blood T cells in healthy people across ages. Using a J-beta primer mix together with a sample-barcoded 5' primer, a second PCR was run for roughly 6 to 12 cycles. TCRdb recomputed calls from the 5' RACE reads with MiXCR, one row per CDR3 protein. The sample lists hundreds of thousands of distinct CDR3 sequences; about 45% were seen once. Per the germline V gene, CDR1 is GTSNPN and CDR2 is SVGIG (reference sequence). The CDR3 sequence is 15 residues long. V was pared by 0 bases and J by 2 bases, with 6 bases of the junction left unmatched. Isolation recovered at least 7 million PBMCs from every sample. This clonotype was detected only once.

The rearrangement uses TRBV30 and TRBJ1-2; 7 bases fit TRBD1. Sequencing used blood. This TCR was sampled from an elderly man in good health. CDR3: CAWSVDRVINYGYTF. The DNA of the CDR3 is TGTGCCTGGAGTGTCGACAGGGTAATCAACTATGGCTACACCTTC.